What follows are 3 T cell receptor beta chains derived from one specimen sequenced in a study of chemoradiotherapy in HPV16-positive cancers. Profiled with immunoSEQ multiplex PCR; TCRdb holds only in-frame clones, not every one. The sample carries some 30,000 clones, about 82% recorded once. Sequencing used blood, obtained from a patient who underwent chemoradiotherapy. Receptors were obtained from a human donor with HPV-associated anogenital cancer.

The chain employs TRBV7-9 and TRBJ2-1; 14 bases align to TRBD2. This CDR3 region has 14 residues. V shed 5 bases, J shed 8 bases, and the junction held 2 bases outside the gene matches. Germline V lookup: CDR1 SEHNR, CDR2 FQNEAQ (reference sequence). CDR3 in amino acids: CASSGLAGGDEQFF. CDR3 coding DNA: TGTGCCAGCAGCGGACTAGCGGGAGGCGATGAGCAGTTCTTC.

The rearrangement joins TRBV6-1 to TRBJ1-4, with D possibly TRBD1 on 6 matching bases. V was shortened by 0 bases and J by 7 bases, with 9 bases between the two germline ends. Germline V CDR1 and CDR2: MNHNS, SASEGT. The CDR3 sequence is 14 residues long. The CDR3 reads CASSEARGGEKLFF. DNA of the CDR3: TGTGCCAGCAGTGAAGCGCGAGGGGGTGAAAAACTGTTTTTT.

The chain employs TRBV12-5 and TRBJ1-2; weak D call: TRBD1 (6 bases). This CDR3 region has 14 residues. Trimming took 1 base from V and 5 from J, leaving 11 bases between them. Germline CDR1 LGHNT, CDR2 FRNRAP. The CDR3 coding sequence is TGTGCTAGTGGTTTGGGAACACAGGGTTATGGCTACACCTTC. Its protein product is CASGLGTQGYGYTF.